The T cell receptor (beta chain) described here comes from a study of blood T cell repertoires in COVID-19. Study background: From T cells, B-cell-depleted T cells, or PBMCs came the material, which was cDNA or gDNA.

Trimming took off 5 bases at V and 0 bases at J, with 11 bases between the two ends. The CDR3 is 15 residues long. Germline CDR1 is MNHEY and CDR2 is SVGAGI. Clones were read by immunoSEQ multiplex PCR, and TCRdb kept only the in-frame ones, dropping some. The table records about 500,000 clones, roughly 87% of them present only once. Seattle enrolled patients during active infection and tracked them longitudinally. The rearrangement uses TRBV6-5 and TRBJ1-3, with D perhaps TRBD1 (6 bases). The specimen sequenced was peripheral blood. This TCR was sampled from a man younger than 35 with COVID-19, enrolled during active disease. CDR3 sequence: CASSRDTSSGNTIYF. Here the CDR3 DNA reads TGTGCCAGCAGTCGGGACACCAGCTCTGGAAACACCATATATTTT.